This T cell receptor (beta chain) was sequenced in a study of OX40 agonist ivuxolimab in advanced cancers. Overall study findings and caveats: At 0.1 to 3.0 mg/kg and by week 6, clonal expansion occurred in CD4+ and CD8+ blood T cells. Part of the nonresponder group also had normalized T-cell clonal expansion that was low.

Regarding this clone: The antigen is unknown.

With autoimmune disease history or systemic immunosuppression, patients were excluded. Method: immunoSEQ multiplex PCR; TCRdb's copy keeps in-frame clones and lacks some. The table has 99,000 or so clones, around 94% seen once. V dropped 0 bases and J dropped 1 base, with 12 bases sitting between them. Germline V gene data show CDR1 as LGHNA and CDR2 as YSLEER. The CDR3 covers 16 residues. Sample: CD4+ or CD8+ T cells sorted from blood, taken in a trial of the OX40 agonist ivuxolimab. This sequence was found in an adult with an advanced solid tumor such as melanoma, head and neck, liver or kidney cancer. The genes are TRBV4-3 and TRBJ1-2, with no clear D. The CDR3 here is CASSQERGSLNYGYTF. The CDR3 nucleotides are TGCGCCAGCAGCCAAGAAAGAGGGAGTCTTAACTATGGCTACACCTTC.